These 29 T cell receptor beta chains came from one sample sequenced in a study of shared clonotypes between healthy human individuals (dated by TCRdb to about 2020). Library prep was done by the immunoSEQ multiplex PCR assay. Imported from immuneACCESS, the table was reduced by TCRdb to in-frame sequences with V and J called. These copies leave out some clones; in studies compared against another copy, an unresolved V gene accounts for under half, and the cause of the remainder is not known. The sample table contains about 2 million clones; only one count was recorded for less than 95% of them. In total, the top ten clones hold 0.85% to 1.3% of the sample. CD8 naive samples were CD45RO-negative cells positively selected for CCR7, giving a CD45RA+CCR7+ population that excluded TemRA cells. Sequencing was carried out using naive CD8+ T cells sorted from blood. The cell subset or site tag for this specimen amounts to: CD45RA+CCR7+. All receptors come from a man younger than 35 in good health.

For the CDR3, the DNA is TGTGCCAGCAGCTCGGGAGAGAATGAGCAGTTCTTC. Translating gives CASSSGENEQFF. V is TRBV11-3 and J is TRBJ2-1; tentatively, D is TRBD2 (6 bases). The CDR3 spans 12 residues. Trimming took off 4 bases at V and 7 bases at J, with 8 bases between the two ends. Germline values: CDR1 SGHNT, CDR2 YENEEA. Filled out from reference TRBV11-3 and TRBJ2-1, the complete variable domain reads EAGVVQSPRYKIIEKKQPVAFWCNPISGHNTLYWYLQNLGQGPELLIRYENEEAVDDSQLPKDRFSAERLKGVDSTLKIQPAELGDSAVYLCASSSGENEQFFGPGTRLTVL.

This clone was seen only once. V usage is TRBV7-2 and J usage is TRBJ2-3, with TRBD2 matching 7 bases. The V segment lost 5 bases and the J segment 4 bases; nucleotides outside the gene matches: 15. The CDR3 is made up of 17 amino acids. Germline V gives CDR1 SGHTA, CDR2 FQGNSA. The DNA for the CDR3 is TGTGCCAGCAGCCCGTATTTGGCGGGAGATAGGGCAGATACGCAGTATTTT. This encodes CASSPYLAGDRADTQYF.

The V and J genes are TRBV6-1 and TRBJ2-7; D perhaps matches TRBD2 (5 bases). V shed 5 bases and J shed 4 bases, with 15 bases lying between them. CDR1 and CDR2 from the germline V gene are MNHNS and SASEGT. The CDR3 length is 14 residues. The CDR3 DNA follows: TGTGCCAGCAGTCCCTACTCGGACTTGTACGAGCAGTACTTC. It encodes CASSPYSDLYEQYF.

The genes are TRBV13 and TRBJ1-5, with 7 bases fitting TRBD1. Germline V gene lookup returns CDR1 PRHDT and CDR2 FYEKMQ (reference sequence). The ends lost 4 bases at V and 2 bases at J; junction bases unmatched: 2. The CDR3 length is 14 residues. The CDR3: CASSSQGRNQPQHF. Written as DNA, the CDR3 is TGTGCCAGCAGCTCACAGGGGCGCAATCAGCCCCAGCATTTT.

This chain links TRBV11-2 with TRBJ2-1, with D perhaps matching TRBD1 or TRBD2 (6 bases each). The CDR3 length is 14 residues. Trimming removed 6 bases from V and 7 bases from J, with 16 bases in between. Germline CDR1 is SGHAT and CDR2 is FQNNGV. Here the CDR3 reads CASRGGRGGNEQFF. The CDR3 region has the DNA TGTGCCAGCAGAGGGGGGCGGGGAGGTAATGAGCAGTTCTTC.

The chain links TRBV4-1 to TRBJ2-1; 14 bases are shared with TRBD2. V shed 4 bases, J shed 2 bases, and the junction held 16 bases outside the gene matches. The CDR3 sequence is 21 residues long. Germline CDR1 reads MGHRA; CDR2 reads YSYEKL. The CDR3 region has the DNA TGCGCCAGCAGCCCAGAACGACTAGCGGGGGGGCTCAACAAGCCCTACAATGAGCAGTTCTTC. It encodes CASSPERLAGGLNKPYNEQFF.

CDR3 sequence (DNA): TGCGCCAGCAGCCAAGCGATAGGACAGAACTACGAGCAGTACTTC. This gives the protein CASSQAIGQNYEQYF. This chain joins TRBV4-3 and TRBJ2-7; a weak D match, TRBD1 (6 bases). The CDR3 has 15 residues. CDR1 LGHNA and CDR2 YSLEER come from the germline V gene. V lost 1 base and J 3 bases, leaving 13 bases between the germline ends.

A single count supports this clone. The chain joins TRBV7-3 to TRBJ2-5; 8 bases line up with TRBD2. The CDR3 is 15 residues long. The germline gives CDR1 SGHTA, CDR2 FQGTGA. V dropped 0 bases and J dropped 4; count of bases not matched to a gene: 4. The CDR3: CASSLTGGALETQYF. The CDR3 coding sequence is TGTGCCAGCAGCTTAACCGGGGGGGCCTTAGAGACCCAGTACTTC.

The rearrangement uses TRBV27 and TRBJ1-2, with D perhaps TRBD1 (6 bases). Germline V gives CDR1 MNHEY, CDR2 SMNVEV (reference sequence). The germline V and J ends were trimmed by 3 bases and 8 bases, with 13 bases remaining between them. The CDR3 sequence is 13 residues long. CDR3 nucleotides: TGTGCCAGCAGTTTTTGGGGGGGCGAGGGCTACACCTTC. Translated, it gives CASSFWGGEGYTF.

The chain couples TRBV2 to TRBJ2-7; 9 nucleotides agree with TRBD1. J gave up 7 bases and V 4 bases, and 11 bases lay outside the gene matches. CDR1 and CDR2 from the germline V gene are SNHLY and FYNNEI. The CDR3 is 15 residues long. The CDR3 loop is CASSVQGALPKEQYF. The DNA of the CDR3 is TGTGCCAGCAGTGTACAGGGGGCCCTACCCAAAGAGCAGTACTTC.

This clone showed up just once. The rearrangement links TRBV6-1 to TRBJ2-7; tentative D call: TRBD1 (6 bases). Germline lookup yields CDR1 MNHNS and CDR2 SASEGT. Trimming cost V 4 bases and J 3 bases, with 13 bases left between them. This CDR3 has 14 residues. In nucleotides, the CDR3 is TGTGCCAGCAGTGTCTCAGGGGTCCTCTACGAGCAGTACTTC. Translating it yields CASSVSGVLYEQYF.

This sequence joins TRBV7-8 and TRBJ2-7; D may be TRBD2 (6 bases). Germline V CDR1 and CDR2: SGHVS, FQNEAQ. V dropped 5 bases and J dropped 3 bases, with 11 bases sitting between them. The CDR3 extends over 13 amino acids. The CDR3 region is CASSVRDFYEQYF. Here the CDR3 DNA reads TGTGCCAGCAGCGTCCGGGACTTCTACGAGCAGTACTTC.

The chain links TRBV4-1 to TRBJ2-1, with no clear D. This CDR3 region has 13 residues. Germline CDR1 MGHRA, CDR2 YSYEKL. The ends were cut back, 1 base at V and 5 bases at J, with 6 bases in the middle. The CDR3 protein is CASSQGPHNEQFF. The CDR3 coding sequence is TGCGCCAGCAGCCAAGGTCCACACAATGAGCAGTTCTTC.

V and J are TRBV6-5 and TRBJ2-7; unclear D gene. CDR1 and CDR2 from the germline V gene are MNHEY and SVGAGI. V shed 7 bases and J shed 6 bases, with 7 bases lying between them. CDR3 length: 10 amino acids. For the CDR3, the DNA is TGTGCCAGCAAGGAAACCGAGCAGTACTTC. As protein: CASKETEQYF.

V and J are TRBV28 and TRBJ1-1; D is perhaps TRBD1 (6 bases). Germline loops: CDR1 MDHEN, CDR2 SYDVKM. The CDR3 is made up of 14 amino acids. Trimming cost V 2 bases and J 7 bases, with 14 bases left between them. The DNA of the CDR3 is TGTGCCAGCAGTTTACGGGGGGCCGTGGGTGAAGCTTTCTTT. Translating it yields CASSLRGAVGEAFF. Full variable domain (remainder filled in from reference TRBV28 and TRBJ1-1): DVKVTQSSRYLVKRTGEKVFLECVQDMDHENMFWYRQDPGLGLRLIYFSYDVKMKEKGDIPEGYSVSREKKERFSLILESASTNQTSMYLCASSLRGAVGEAFFGQGTRLTVV.

The rearrangement uses TRBV5-4 and TRBJ2-7; D might be TRBD1 (5 bases). The CDR3 covers 12 residues. The V end lost 0 bases, the J end lost 9 bases, and 10 bases lay between the germline ends. Germline V gene sequence: CDR1 SGHNT, CDR2 YYREEE (reference sequence). The CDR3 is CASSLEGSAQYF. CDR3 nucleotides: TGTGCCAGCAGCTTGGAGGGGTCCGCGCAGTACTTC.

This clone was counted a single time. CDR3 region: CASSLGIGSSYEQYF. Here the CDR3 DNA reads TGTGCCAGCAGCTTAGGAATTGGGTCCTCCTACGAGCAGTACTTC. V gene TRBV7-9 combines with J gene TRBJ2-7, with D uncertain. Germline loops: CDR1 SEHNR, CDR2 FQNEAQ (reference sequence). Trimming shortened V by 1 base and J by 0 bases, and 10 bases separated the two germline ends. The CDR3 is made up of 15 amino acids.

This clone is a singleton in its sample. The CDR3 reads CASTTTQSTDTQYF. Written as DNA, the CDR3 is TGTGCCAGTACTACGACCCAGAGCACAGATACGCAGTATTTT. This rearrangement joins TRBV6-1 to TRBJ2-3; D call uncertain. The CDR3 extends over 14 amino acids. With 9 bases removed from V and 0 bases from J, the gap between germline ends came to 13 bases. Germline CDR1 is MNHNS and CDR2 is SASEGT.

This chain links TRBV2 with TRBJ2-3, with 9 bases aligning to TRBD2. The V gene end was trimmed by 4 bases and the J gene end by 4 bases; junction bases not matched to a gene: 6. There are 15 residues in the CDR3. CDR1 SNHLY and CDR2 FYNNEI come from the germline V gene. CDR3 sequence: CASSVGSGSSDTQYF. CDR3 bases: TGTGCCAGCAGTGTCGGTAGCGGGAGTTCAGATACGCAGTATTTT.

The chain carries TRBV30 and TRBJ1-1; no reliable D call. This CDR3 spans 15 amino acids. The V gene lost 0 bases and the J gene lost 1 base, with 12 bases spanning the gap. CDR1 GTSNPN and CDR2 SVGIG come from the germline V gene (reference sequence). The CDR3 DNA sequence: TGTGCCTGGAGTGTATTCTGGGAGGGGAACACTGAAGCTTTCTTT. Its translation: CAWSVFWEGNTEAFF.

The chain has TRBV7-9 and TRBJ1-1; unclear D gene. Germline V gene sequence: CDR1 SEHNR, CDR2 FQNEAQ (reference sequence). V lost 1 base and J lost 11, with 8 bases in between. CDR3 length: 11 amino acids. The CDR3 DNA sequence: TGTGCCAGCAGCTTAGGGCCGTCGGCTTTCTTT. Its protein is CASSLGPSAFF. The variable domain in full, with the rest retrieved from reference TRBV7-9 and TRBJ1-1, is DTGVSQNPRHKITKRGQNVTFRCDPISEHNRLYWYRQTLGQGPEFLTYFQNEAQLEKSRLLSDRFSAERPKGSFSTLEIQRTEQGDSAMYLCASSLGPSAFFGQGTRLTVV.

As concerns this clone: In the same sample, other DNA sequences code for this CDR3. The gene calls are TRBV6-5 and TRBJ2-1, with 11 bases lining up with TRBD2. Germline CDR1 MNHEY, CDR2 SVGAGI. CDR3 length: 15 residues. V was clipped by 5 bases and J by 4 bases; unmatched bases: 4. The DNA for the CDR3 is TGTGCCAGCAGTCCAGGGACTAGCGGTTACAATGAGCAGTTCTTC. This encodes CASSPGTSGYNEQFF.

The gene calls are TRBV4-1 and TRBJ1-1, with D hard to call. This CDR3 comprises 13 residues. Germline CDR1 MGHRA, CDR2 YSYEKL. Trimming took off 7 bases at V and 1 base at J, with 10 bases between the two ends. The chain's CDR3 is CASKAGPNTEAFF. As DNA, the CDR3 is TGCGCCAGCAAAGCTGGTCCGAACACTGAAGCTTTCTTT.

The chain uses TRBV14 and TRBJ1-3; D ambiguous. The germline CDR1 and CDR2 sequences are SGHDN and FVKESK. Between the trimmed V and J ends, which lost 4 bases and 0 bases, there was a span of 10 bases. The CDR3 is 15 amino acids. The CDR3 reads CASSPSMFSGNTIYF. The CDR3 coding sequence is TGTGCCAGCAGCCCATCGATGTTCTCTGGAAACACCATATATTTT.

The chain links TRBV29-1 to TRBJ2-1; the match to TRBD1 covers 9 bases. The CDR3 extends over 16 amino acids. Losses at the gene ends were 1 base for V and 2 bases for J; bases not matched to a gene: 6. Germline V gene data show CDR1 as SQVTM and CDR2 as ANQGSEA. CDR3 bases: TGCAGCGTTGAAGTCCCAACAGGGGGCCCCTACAATGAGCAGTTCTTC. Residues: CSVEVPTGGPYNEQFF.

The chain joins TRBV4-1 to TRBJ2-5; D ambiguous. Trimming stripped 1 base from V and 2 bases from J, with 8 bases between. CDR1 is MGHRA and CDR2 is YSYEKL in the germline V gene. This CDR3 is built from 14 residues. The CDR3 here is CASSQGVSQETQYF. CDR3 bases: TGCGCCAGCAGCCAAGGGGTTAGTCAAGAGACCCAGTACTTC.

The sample holds one count of this clone. Written as DNA, the CDR3 is TGTGCCAGCAGCTCCGGACAGGGTCGGTTTACTAATGAAAAACTGTTTTTT. This translates into CASSSGQGRFTNEKLFF. This rearrangement joins TRBV27 to TRBJ1-4; TRBD1 agrees at 8 bases. Germline-derived CDR1 and CDR2 are MNHEY and SMNVEV (reference sequence). The CDR3 runs to 17 residues. The V gene end was trimmed by 6 bases and the J gene end by 2 bases; junction bases not matched to a gene: 11.

The V and J genes are TRBV27 and TRBJ1-4; D gene unclear. Germline values: CDR1 MNHEY, CDR2 SMNVEV (reference sequence). The germline V and J ends were trimmed by 6 bases and 3 bases, with 14 bases remaining between them. This CDR3 contains 15 residues. DNA of the CDR3: TGTGCCAGCAGAGCGAGAGCAGTAGCTAATGAAAAACTGTTTTTT. Translating gives CASRARAVANEKLFF.

V and J are TRBV2 and TRBJ2-1, with 15 bases fitting TRBD2. The CDR3 is made up of 16 amino acids. Per the germline V gene, CDR1 is SNHLY and CDR2 is FYNNEI. The trim removed 8 bases at V and 4 bases at J, leaving 6 bases unmatched. CDR3 sequence (DNA): TGTGCCAGCCACGGACTAGCGGGAGGGTTATACAATGAGCAGTTCTTC. Amino acid sequence: CASHGLAGGLYNEQFF. Looking up the rest from reference TRBV2 and TRBJ2-1 gives the full variable domain: EPEVTQTPSHQVTQMGQEVILRCVPISNHLYFYWYRQILGQKVEFLVSFYNNEISEKSEIFDDQFSVERPDGSNFTLKIRSTKLEDSAMYFCASHGLAGGLYNEQFFGPGTRLTVL.